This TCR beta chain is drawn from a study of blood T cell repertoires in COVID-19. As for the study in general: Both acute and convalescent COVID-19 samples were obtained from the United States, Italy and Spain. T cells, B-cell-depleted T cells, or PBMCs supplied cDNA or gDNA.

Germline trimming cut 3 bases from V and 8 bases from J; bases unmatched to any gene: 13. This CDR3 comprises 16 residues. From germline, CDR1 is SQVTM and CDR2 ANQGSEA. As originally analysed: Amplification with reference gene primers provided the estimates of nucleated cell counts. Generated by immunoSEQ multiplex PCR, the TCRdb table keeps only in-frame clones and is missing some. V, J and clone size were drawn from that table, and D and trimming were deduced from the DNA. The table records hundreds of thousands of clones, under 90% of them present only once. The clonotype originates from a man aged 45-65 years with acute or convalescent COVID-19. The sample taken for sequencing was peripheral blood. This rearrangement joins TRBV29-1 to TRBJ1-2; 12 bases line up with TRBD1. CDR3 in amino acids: CSVEPAGQGALRGYTF. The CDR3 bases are TGCAGCGTTGAGCCCGCGGGACAGGGGGCGCTAAGGGGCTACACCTTC. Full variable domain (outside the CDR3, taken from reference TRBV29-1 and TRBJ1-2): SAVISQKPSRDICQRGTSLTIQCQVDSQVTMMFWYRQQPGQSLTLIATANQGSEATYESGFVIDKFPISRPNLTFSTLTVSNMSPEDSSIYLCSVEPAGQGALRGYTFGSGTRLTVV.